Listed below are T cell receptor beta chains from one sample, sequenced in a study of T cells in Graves' hyperthyroidism and ophthalmopathy. MiXCR, applied by TCRdb to the multiplex PCR reads, yields one record per CDR3 protein. The repertoire consists of around 350,000 distinct CDR3 sequences, with about 15% occurring once and the leading ten covering around a quarter. Input material: blood. The receptors here all came from a young woman with Graves' hyperthyroidism that later progressed to Graves' ophthalmopathy. Both conserved end residues are part of each CDR3. Fields, in order: clone size, D gene, V gene, J gene, CDR3 DNA, CDR3 protein. D genes are given only for firm matches. Expanded clones are given a class, and other clones once, few, many or no size at all.

clone size: few; D gene: .; V gene: TRBV27; J gene: TRBJ2-1; CDR3 DNA: TGTGCCAGCCCAAGGCCCTTCTGGAGGAAAGGAGAGCAGTTCTTC; CDR3 protein: CASPRPFWRKGEQFF
clone size: many; D gene: .; V gene: TRBV28; J gene: TRBJ2-1; CDR3 DNA: TGTGCCAGCAGTTTATTCGGTAGCTCCTACAATGAGCAGTTCTTC; CDR3 protein: CASSLFGSSYNEQFF
clone size: few; D gene: .; V gene: TRBV29-1; J gene: TRBJ1-2; CDR3 DNA: TGCAGCGTTGGTTCTGGGCCCGACGGCTACACCTTC; CDR3 protein: CSVGSGPDGYTF
clone size: .; D gene: TRBD2; V gene: TRBV12-3/TRBV12-4; J gene: TRBJ2-3; CDR3 DNA: TGTGCCAGCAGAGAGGGCTCTAGCGGGAGAACAGATACGCAGTATTTT; CDR3 protein: CASREGSSGRTDTQYF
clone size: .; D gene: TRBD1; V gene: TRBV4-1; J gene: TRBJ1-2; CDR3 DNA: TGCGCCAGCAGCCATACAGGGGGCGCAGGCTATGGCTACACCTTC; CDR3 protein: CASSHTGGAGYGYTF
clone size: many; D gene: .; V gene: TRBV7-2; J gene: TRBJ2-3; CDR3 DNA: TGTGCCAGCAGCTTAGGCAGGGTCACAGATACGCAGTATTTT; CDR3 protein: CASSLGRVTDTQYF
clone size: many; D gene: TRBD1; V gene: TRBV7-9; J gene: TRBJ2-7; CDR3 DNA: TGTGCCAGCACCATCGTGGGACAGGGTTCGATCGAGCAGTACTTC; CDR3 protein: CASTIVGQGSIEQYF
clone size: many; D gene: TRBD1; V gene: TRBV29-1; J gene: TRBJ1-1; CDR3 DNA: TGCAGCGTTGCAGGTCAGGGGGCGCAGAAAGCTTTCTTT; CDR3 protein: CSVAGQGAQKAFF
clone size: few; D gene: .; V gene: TRBV15; J gene: TRBJ1-5; CDR3 DNA: TGTGCCACCAGCAGAGAAAGGGACAATCAGCCCCAGCATTTT; CDR3 protein: CATSRERDNQPQHF
clone size: .; D gene: TRBD1; V gene: TRBV28; J gene: TRBJ1-1; CDR3 DNA: TGTGCCAGCAGTTTGGGACAGGCCCCTCGGGCGACTGGAGCTTTCTTT; CDR3 protein: CASSLGQAPRATGAFF
clone size: many; D gene: .; V gene: TRBV28; J gene: TRBJ2-7; CDR3 DNA: TGTGCCAGCAGGTCCGCCTACGAGCAGTACTTC; CDR3 protein: CASRSAYEQYF
clone size: few; D gene: .; V gene: TRBV28; J gene: TRBJ1-3; CDR3 DNA: TGTGCCAGCCTTAATGCCGATGGAGGAAACACCATATATTTT; CDR3 protein: CASLNADGGNTIYF
clone size: many; D gene: TRBD1; V gene: TRBV7-8; J gene: TRBJ1-2; CDR3 DNA: TGTGCCAGCAGCACTCGGACAGGGGGCTATGGCTACACCTTC; CDR3 protein: CASSTRTGGYGYTF
clone size: many; D gene: TRBD2; V gene: TRBV20-1; J gene: TRBJ2-2; CDR3 DNA: TGCAGTGCTACCGCGTCTAGCGGGTCAAACACCGGGGAGCTGTTTTTT; CDR3 protein: CSATASSGSNTGELFF
clone size: few; D gene: .; V gene: TRBV20-1; J gene: TRBJ1-1; CDR3 DNA: TGCAGTGCTAGAGACCTAAGACGTGGCACTGAAGCTTTCTTT; CDR3 protein: CSARDLRRGTEAFF
clone size: many; D gene: .; V gene: TRBV7-9; J gene: TRBJ1-5; CDR3 DNA: TGTGCCAGCAGCTCCGGGGCGGCGGGTCAGCCCCAGCATTTT; CDR3 protein: CASSSGAAGQPQHF
clone size: few; D gene: .; V gene: TRBV19; J gene: TRBJ2-5; CDR3 DNA: TGTGCCAGTAACGAGGTTAGGGGGGAGACCCAGTACTTC; CDR3 protein: CASNEVRGETQYF
clone size: .; D gene: .; V gene: TRBV5-1; J gene: TRBJ2-1; CDR3 DNA: TGCACCAGCAGCCCCCGGGGGCGGGACAATGAGCAGTTCTTC; CDR3 protein: CTSSPRGRDNEQFF
clone size: .; D gene: TRBD1; V gene: TRBV5-1; J gene: TRBJ2-7; CDR3 DNA: TGCGCCAGCAGCTTGTACGGGACAGATTCCTACGAGCAGTACTTC; CDR3 protein: CASSLYGTDSYEQYF
clone size: once; D gene: TRBD2; V gene: TRBV2; J gene: TRBJ2-1; CDR3 DNA: TGTGCCAGCATAGGACTAGCGGCACACAATGAGCAGTTCTTC; CDR3 protein: CASIGLAAHNEQFF
clone size: many; D gene: .; V gene: TRBV28; J gene: TRBJ2-7; CDR3 DNA: TGTGCCAGCAGGTCACAGGGCTACGAGCAGTACTTC; CDR3 protein: CASRSQGYEQYF
clone size: many; D gene: TRBD2; V gene: TRBV6-1; J gene: TRBJ2-5; CDR3 DNA: TGTGCCAGCAGTTATACGGAAAGACTAGCGGACCGAGAGACCCAGTACTTC; CDR3 protein: CASSYTERLADRETQYF
clone size: many; D gene: .; V gene: TRBV7-2; J gene: TRBJ2-7; CDR3 DNA: TGTGCCAGCGGCGAAGGGGCTAGCGCCTCCTACGAGCAGTACTTC; CDR3 protein: CASGEGASASYEQYF
clone size: .; D gene: .; V gene: TRBV20-1; J gene: TRBJ2-5; CDR3 DNA: TGCAGTGCTAGAGATCTGAGACTAGGAGAGACCCAGTACTTC; CDR3 protein: CSARDLRLGETQYF
clone size: many; D gene: .; V gene: TRBV20-1; J gene: TRBJ2-5; CDR3 DNA: TGCAGTGCTAGAGATGGGGACCCAGTAGGGACCCAGTACTTC; CDR3 protein: CSARDGDPVGTQYF
clone size: .; D gene: TRBD2; V gene: TRBV7-6; J gene: TRBJ2-1; CDR3 DNA: TGTGCCAGCAGCTACGAGGGAGCGGGAGGGGCCTACAATGAGCAGTTCTTC; CDR3 protein: CASSYEGAGGAYNEQFF
clone size: many; D gene: TRBD1; V gene: TRBV20-1; J gene: TRBJ2-7; CDR3 DNA: TGCAGTGCTCACCATACGACAGGGAGCGAGCAGTACTTC; CDR3 protein: CSAHHTTGSEQYF
clone size: few; D gene: .; V gene: TRBV9; J gene: TRBJ1-3; CDR3 DNA: TGTGCCAGCAGCCCGACACCGAGCTCTGGAAACACCATATATTTT; CDR3 protein: CASSPTPSSGNTIYF
clone size: many; D gene: TRBD2; V gene: TRBV20-1; J gene: TRBJ2-1; CDR3 DNA: TGCAGTGCGCAAACTTCGGGACTAGCGGGGGATAGCTCCTACAATGAGCAGTTCTTC; CDR3 protein: CSAQTSGLAGDSSYNEQFF
clone size: many; D gene: .; V gene: TRBV2; J gene: TRBJ2-7; CDR3 DNA: TGTGCCAGCAGTGAGAGTCCAGGACCCTACGAGCAGTACTTC; CDR3 protein: CASSESPGPYEQYF
clone size: .; D gene: .; V gene: TRBV5-1; J gene: TRBJ1-6; CDR3 DNA: TGCGCCAGCAGCCCCAATCCCGGGACCCCAGGGTCACCCCTCCACTTT; CDR3 protein: CASSPNPGTPGSPLHF
clone size: once; D gene: TRBD1; V gene: TRBV5-6; J gene: TRBJ1-4; CDR3 DNA: TGTGCCAGCAGCTTGCGTGGACAGGGGACGGATGAAAAACTGTTTTTT; CDR3 protein: CASSLRGQGTDEKLFF
clone size: .; D gene: TRBD1; V gene: TRBV9; J gene: TRBJ2-1; CDR3 DNA: TGTGCCAGCAGCCCCCAGGTGGGACAGGGGTTCTTCTCCTACAATGAGCAGTTCTTC; CDR3 protein: CASSPQVGQGFFSYNEQFF
clone size: .; D gene: .; V gene: TRBV9; J gene: TRBJ2-2; CDR3 DNA: TGTGCCAGCAGCCCCCCAGCGGGTCAGAACACCGGGGAGCTGTTTTTT; CDR3 protein: CASSPPAGQNTGELFF
clone size: .; D gene: .; V gene: TRBV15; J gene: TRBJ2-5; CDR3 DNA: TGTGCCACCAGCAGAGATCGAACTAGAGCGGGGACCCAGTACTTC; CDR3 protein: CATSRDRTRAGTQYF
clone size: many; D gene: .; V gene: TRBV12-3/TRBV12-4; J gene: TRBJ1-6; CDR3 DNA: TGTGCCAGCAGTTTTTCGGTTGGGTCACCCCTCCACTTT; CDR3 protein: CASSFSVGSPLHF
clone size: .; D gene: TRBD2; V gene: TRBV3-1; J gene: TRBJ2-5; CDR3 DNA: TGTGCCAGCAGCCAATCCCCTGGCGGGAGGGGTGGGGAGGCCCAGTACTTC; CDR3 protein: CASSQSPGGRGGEAQYF
clone size: .; D gene: TRBD1; V gene: TRBV19; J gene: TRBJ2-3; CDR3 DNA: TGTGCCAGTAGTCTTCCAGGGGGTGGGGATACGCAGTATTTT; CDR3 protein: CASSLPGGGDTQYF